The 10 T cell receptor beta chains below come from one sample, sequenced in a study of cytomegalovirus exposure and HLA in healthy donors. Here immunoSEQ multiplex PCR was the method, and the copy in TCRdb shows in-frame clones only, minus some. The table shows around 180,000 clones, with roughly 86% occurring only once. The material sequenced was PBMCs. These receptors were taken from a woman aged 18 to 35 in good health and CMV-seronegative.

The chain uses TRBV6-6 and TRBJ2-7; D may be TRBD1 (7 bases). Deletions cut 8 bases from V and 2 bases from J, with 19 bases between. The CDR3 contains 15 residues. Per germline, CDR1 MNHNY and CDR2 SVGAGI (reference sequence). CDR3 sequence reads: CASSKAGGNTYEQYF. The CDR3 nucleotides are TGTGCCAGCTCAAAAGCAGGGGGGAATACCTACGAGCAGTACTTC.

This sequence joins TRBV27 and TRBJ2-7; 8 positions agree with TRBD2. V shed 0 bases, J shed 5 bases, and the junction held 9 bases outside the gene matches. This CDR3 is built from 16 residues. Germline V lookup: CDR1 MNHEY, CDR2 SMNVEV (reference sequence). The CDR3 nucleotides read TGTGCCAGCAGTTTATCGACGGGTTCGGGAGGGGACGAGCAGTACTTC. Its translation is CASSLSTGSGGDEQYF.

Many counts were recorded for this clone. The chain has TRBV7-2 and TRBJ2-7, with D tentatively TRBD2 (5 bases). The ends were cut back, 1 base at V and 6 bases at J, with 13 bases in the middle. The CDR3 consists of 14 residues. Germline lookup yields CDR1 SGHTA and CDR2 FQGNSA. In DNA, the CDR3 is TGTGCCAGCAGCTTAGACGTGGGAGTGGCCGAGCAGTACTTC. Amino acids: CASSLDVGVAEQYF.

The V call is TRBV4-1, the J call TRBJ1-1; maybe TRBD1 (6 bases). The CDR3 has 14 residues. Germline CDR1 MGHRA, CDR2 YSYEKL. Trimming took 3 bases from V and 2 from J, leaving 10 bases between them. The CDR3 region has the DNA TGCGCCAGCAGCCACCAGGACAGAAACACTGAAGCTTTCTTT. It codes for CASSHQDRNTEAFF.

V and J are TRBV5-1 and TRBJ2-5; 9 bases fit TRBD1. V was pared by 3 bases and J by 1 base, with 7 bases of the junction left unmatched. Germline V lookup: CDR1 SGHRS, CDR2 YFSETQ. This CDR3 is 16 amino acids long. The CDR3 sequence: CASSSSGTGSQETQYF. The CDR3 nucleotides are TGCGCCAGCAGCTCCAGTGGGACAGGGAGCCAAGAGACCCAGTACTTC. The complete variable domain, with remaining parts taken from reference TRBV5-1 and TRBJ2-5, reads KAGVTQTPRYLIKTRGQQVTLSCSPISGHRSVSWYQQTPGQGLQFLFEYFSETQRNKGNFPGRFSGRQFSNSRSEMNVSTLELGDSALYLCASSSSGTGSQETQYFGPGTRLLVL.

The rearrangement links TRBV10-3 to TRBJ1-2; TRBD1 matches at 11 bases. Germline-derived CDR1 and CDR2 are ENHRY and SYGVKD. V dropped 3 bases and J dropped 6; count of bases not matched to a gene: 6. The CDR3 sequence is 15 residues long. Written as DNA, the CDR3 is TGTGCCATCAGTGAACTAGGACAGGGGGCGAATGGCTACACCTTC. It is translated as CAISELGQGANGYTF.

The CDR3 protein is CASRQVTSGNYEQYF. CDR3 in DNA: TGTGCCAGCAGACAAGTGACTAGCGGGAATTACGAGCAGTACTTC. V and J are TRBV7-9 and TRBJ2-7; the match to TRBD2 covers 11 bases. Germline V lookup: CDR1 SEHNR, CDR2 FQNEAQ (reference sequence). The J segment lost 4 bases and the V segment lost 6 bases, leaving 8 bases of the junction unmatched. The CDR3 has 15 amino acids.

The V gene is TRBV9, the J gene TRBJ2-1; D might be TRBD1 (6 bases). Trimming shortened V by 0 bases and J by 0 bases, and 10 bases separated the two germline ends. The CDR3 contains 16 residues. Germline loops: CDR1 SGDLS, CDR2 YYNGEE. The DNA for the CDR3 is TGTGCCAGCAGCGTAGGGAGCAGGGGCTCCTACAATGAGCAGTTCTTC. Its protein is CASSVGSRGSYNEQFF.

J is TRBJ2-6 and V is TRBV6-1; the D gene is possibly TRBD2 (6 bases). The CDR3 totals 15 residues. Germline V gene sequence: CDR1 MNHNS, CDR2 SASEGT. Trimming removed 3 bases from V and 2 bases from J, with 8 bases in between. The CDR3 DNA follows: TGTGCCAGCAGTGACAGGGAGGCTGGGGCCAACGTCCTGACTTTC. It is translated as CASSDREAGANVLTF.

This chain uses TRBV29-1 with TRBJ1-2; TRBD1 is a possible D gene (5 bases). The CDR3 totals 12 residues. Trimming took off 6 bases at V and 7 bases at J, with 15 bases between the two ends. Germline V gene lookup returns CDR1 SQVTM and CDR2 ANQGSEA. CDR3 sequence reads: CSVRKAGGGYTF. CDR3 nucleotide sequence: TGCAGCGTCCGCAAAGCGGGGGGTGGCTACACCTTC.